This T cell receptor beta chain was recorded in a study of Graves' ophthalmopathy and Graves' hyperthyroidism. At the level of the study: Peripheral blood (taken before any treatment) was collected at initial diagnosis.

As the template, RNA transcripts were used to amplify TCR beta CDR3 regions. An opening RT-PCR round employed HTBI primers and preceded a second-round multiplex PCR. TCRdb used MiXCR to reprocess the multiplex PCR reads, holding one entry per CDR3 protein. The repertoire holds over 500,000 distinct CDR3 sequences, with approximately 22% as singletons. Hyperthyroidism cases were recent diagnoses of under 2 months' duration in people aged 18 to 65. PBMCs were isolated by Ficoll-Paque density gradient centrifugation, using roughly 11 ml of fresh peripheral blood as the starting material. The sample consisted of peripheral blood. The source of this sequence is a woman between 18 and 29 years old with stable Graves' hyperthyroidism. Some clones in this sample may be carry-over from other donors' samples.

The CDR3 loop is CASSLMSDQPQHF. CDR3 bases: TGCGCCAGCAGCTTGATGTCAGATCAGCCCCAGCATTTT. The rearrangement uses TRBV5-1 and TRBJ1-5, with D hard to call. With 1 base removed from V and 5 bases from J, the gap between germline ends came to 7 bases. Per the germline V gene, CDR1 is SGHRS and CDR2 is YFSETQ. CDR3 length: 13 residues.